Sequencing of this T cell receptor beta chain was carried out in a study of CD8 T cells in ankylosing spondylitis (dated by TCRdb to 2017 to 2019). In the study overall: To find TCR variants linked to disease, the study profiled T cell receptor beta repertoires in ankylosing spondylitis patients and healthy donors. In total, the full study cohort was made up of some 110 healthy donors and more than 20 ankylosing spondylitis patients. Peripheral blood was sampled, and synovial fluid was also collected from ankylosing spondylitis patients. Broader findings and caveats from the paper: Some motif variants were previously reported in synovial fluid and blood of reactive arthritis patients, suggesting common disease-initiation mechanisms. A TCR beta motif of several highly homologous amino acid variants appeared characteristic of blood from ankylosing spondylitis patients. Significant enrichment of the disease-linked clones was reported in matched synovial fluid samples from ankylosing spondylitis patients. A CD8+ phenotype was shown by the disease-linked clones, which were found at relatively low frequencies in peripheral blood.

The instrument given in TCRdb is Illumina HiSeq 2500. Quantitative 5'-RACE with molecular barcodes was used to prepare TCR beta libraries. In the source study's methods: Disease-linked TCR variants were identified with a new computational method built on a probabilistic model of VDJ rearrangement. The public reads were run again by TCRdb, first through fastp at Q25 and then through MiXCR, and only productive beta chains were kept. Identical CDR3 protein sequences are pooled into one entry, listed with their most common genes and DNA. None of the V and J calls come from the authors' own analysis; TCRdb made them. Recorded for this sample are approximately 400,000 distinct CDR3 sequences; approximately 17% of them occurred a single time. The ten largest clonotypes hold 1% of the sample. Per the germline V gene (reference sequence), DFQATT is the CDR1 and SNEGSKA is the CDR2. The CDR3 covers 15 residues, taking in both the cysteine and the phenylalanine. The read is trimmed to its CDR3 DNA, 45 bases read in frame from base 1. The junction carries 19 bases between V and J, which are trimmed by 3 bases and 4 bases respectively.

This clonotype was observed a few times. The antigen it recognizes is unknown. The sample holds no much larger clone one base away, and base qualities are not on file. The specimen was blood, either unsorted or a sorted T cell fraction (not recorded which). The V gene is TRBV20-1 and the J gene is TRBJ2-7; the D gene may be TRBD1 or TRBD2, since each aligns over 5 bases. The receptor comes from a male donor with ankylosing spondylitis. The CDR3 region reads CSARPPGPKVYEQYF. The sequenced DNA: TGCAGTGCTAGGCCGCCGGGGCCCAAGGTATACGAGCAGTACTTC.